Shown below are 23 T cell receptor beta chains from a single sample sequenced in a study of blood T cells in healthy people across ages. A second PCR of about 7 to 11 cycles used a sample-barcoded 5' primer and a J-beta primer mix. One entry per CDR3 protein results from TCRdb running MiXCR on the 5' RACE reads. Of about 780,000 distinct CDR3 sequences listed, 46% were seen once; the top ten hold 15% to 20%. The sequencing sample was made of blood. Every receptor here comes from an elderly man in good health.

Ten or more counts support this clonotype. This chain's CDR3 is CASRLAGVGETQYF. The CDR3 DNA follows: TGTGCCAGCAGACTAGCGGGAGTTGGTGAGACCCAGTACTTC. The chain joins TRBV6-2 or TRBV6-3 to TRBJ2-5, with TRBD2 matching over 11 bases. CDR1 and CDR2 from the germline V gene are MNHEY and SVGEGT. The CDR3 is 14 amino acids. Trimming removed 6 bases from V and 5 bases from J; junction bases left unmatched: 5.

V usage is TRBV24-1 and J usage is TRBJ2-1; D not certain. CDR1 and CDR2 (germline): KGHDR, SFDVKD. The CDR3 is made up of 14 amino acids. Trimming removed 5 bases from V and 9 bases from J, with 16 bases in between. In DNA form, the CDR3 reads TGTGCCACCAGTGTAGGGCATGAGTCCCCTGAGCAGTTCTTC. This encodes CATSVGHESPEQFF.

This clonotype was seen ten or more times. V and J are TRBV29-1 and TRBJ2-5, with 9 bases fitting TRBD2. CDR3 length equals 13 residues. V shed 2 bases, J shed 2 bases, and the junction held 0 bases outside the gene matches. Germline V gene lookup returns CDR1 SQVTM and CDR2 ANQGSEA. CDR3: CSVETSGQETQYF. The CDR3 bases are TGCAGCGTTGAAACTAGCGGGCAAGAGACCCAGTACTTC.

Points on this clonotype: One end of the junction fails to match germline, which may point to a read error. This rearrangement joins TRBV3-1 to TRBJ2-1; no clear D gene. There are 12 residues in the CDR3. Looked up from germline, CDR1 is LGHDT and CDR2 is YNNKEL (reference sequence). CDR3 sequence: CASSQAYSEQFF. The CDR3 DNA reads TGTGCCAGCAGCCAGGCTTACAGTGAGCAGTTCTTC.

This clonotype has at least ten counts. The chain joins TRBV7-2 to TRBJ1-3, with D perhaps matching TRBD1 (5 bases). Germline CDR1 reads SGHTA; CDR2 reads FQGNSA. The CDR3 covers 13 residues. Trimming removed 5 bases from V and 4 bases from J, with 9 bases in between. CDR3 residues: CASSKDRGNTIYF. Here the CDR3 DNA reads TGTGCCAGCAGCAAAGACAGAGGAAACACCATATATTTT.

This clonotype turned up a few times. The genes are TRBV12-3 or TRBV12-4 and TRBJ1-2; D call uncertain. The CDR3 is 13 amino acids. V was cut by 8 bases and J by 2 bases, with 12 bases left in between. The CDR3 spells CASQSRLNYGYTF. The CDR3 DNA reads TGTGCCAGCCAGAGTCGGTTGAACTATGGCTACACCTTC.

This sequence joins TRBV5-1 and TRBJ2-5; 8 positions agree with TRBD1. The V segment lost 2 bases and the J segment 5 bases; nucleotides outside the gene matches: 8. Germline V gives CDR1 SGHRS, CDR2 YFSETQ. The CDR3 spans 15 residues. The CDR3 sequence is CASSLNGQGGETQYF. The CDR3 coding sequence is TGCGCCAGCAGCTTAAACGGACAGGGTGGGGAGACCCAGTACTTC.

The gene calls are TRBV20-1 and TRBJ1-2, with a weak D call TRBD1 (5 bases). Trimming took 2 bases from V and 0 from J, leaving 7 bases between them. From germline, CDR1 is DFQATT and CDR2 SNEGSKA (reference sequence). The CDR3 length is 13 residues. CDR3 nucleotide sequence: TGCAGTGCTAGAAAGACAGCTAACTATGGCTACACCTTC. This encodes CSARKTANYGYTF.

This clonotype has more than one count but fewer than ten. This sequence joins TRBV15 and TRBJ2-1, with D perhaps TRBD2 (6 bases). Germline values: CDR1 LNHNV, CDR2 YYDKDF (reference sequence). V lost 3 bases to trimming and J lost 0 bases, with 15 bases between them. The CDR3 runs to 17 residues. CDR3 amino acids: CATSSHVGGTSYNEQFF. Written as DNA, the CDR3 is TGTGCCACCAGCAGTCACGTCGGCGGGACCTCCTACAATGAGCAGTTCTTC.

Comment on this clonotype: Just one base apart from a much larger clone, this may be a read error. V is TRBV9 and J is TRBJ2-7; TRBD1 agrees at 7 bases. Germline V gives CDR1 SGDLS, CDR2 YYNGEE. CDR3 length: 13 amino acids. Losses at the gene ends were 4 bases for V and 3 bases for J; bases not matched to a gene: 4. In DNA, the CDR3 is TGTGCCAGCAGCCGGGACAGTGTCTACGAGCAGTACTTC. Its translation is CASSRDSVYEQYF.

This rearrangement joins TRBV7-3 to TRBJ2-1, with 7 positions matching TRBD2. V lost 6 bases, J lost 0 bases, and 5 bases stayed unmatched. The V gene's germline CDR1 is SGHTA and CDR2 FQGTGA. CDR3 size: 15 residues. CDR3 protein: CASRRGGGSYNEQFF. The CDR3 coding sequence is TGTGCCAGCAGGAGAGGCGGGGGCTCCTACAATGAGCAGTTCTTC.

CDR3 DNA: TGTGCCAGCAGTATGGGAGGTCAGCCCCAGCATTTT. It codes for CASSMGGQPQHF. This chain joins TRBV6-2 or TRBV6-3 and TRBJ1-5; D gene uncertain. The CDR3 runs to 12 residues. V was clipped by 5 bases and J by 6 bases, with 8 bases between them. Germline V CDR1 and CDR2: MNHEY, SVGEGT.

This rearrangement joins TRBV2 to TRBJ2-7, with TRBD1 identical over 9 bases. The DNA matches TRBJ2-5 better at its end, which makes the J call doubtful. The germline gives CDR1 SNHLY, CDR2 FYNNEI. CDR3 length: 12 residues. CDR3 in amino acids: CARQGARETQYF. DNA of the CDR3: TGTGCCAGACAGGGGGCCAGGGAGACCCAGTACTTC.

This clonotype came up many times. CDR3 DNA: TGTGCCAGCAGCTTAGGAATGCAGCAAGAGACCCAGTACTTC. This sequence encodes CASSLGMQQETQYF. The chain carries TRBV11-2 and TRBJ2-5; D is unclear. Germline assignment: CDR1 SGHAT and CDR2 FQNNGV. This CDR3 comprises 14 residues. Trimming took 1 base from V and 2 from J, leaving 8 bases between them.

CDR3 DNA: TGTGCCAGCAGTTACCGCCTGCGACTGCGATCGGCCCATGAGCAGTACTTC. This gives the protein CASSYRLRLRSAHEQYF. J is TRBJ2-5 and V is TRBV28; no clear D. The V gene lost 4 bases and the J gene lost 11 bases, with 29 bases spanning the gap. From germline, CDR1 is MDHEN and CDR2 SYDVKM. The CDR3 is 17 amino acids.

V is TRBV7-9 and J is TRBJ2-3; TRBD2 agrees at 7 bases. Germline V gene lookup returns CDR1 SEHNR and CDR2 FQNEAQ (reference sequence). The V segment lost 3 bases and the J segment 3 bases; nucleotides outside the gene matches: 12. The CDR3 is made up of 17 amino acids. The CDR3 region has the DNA TGTGCCAGCAGCTTGGGCGGTGGGCGGGAGACGACAGATACGCAGTATTTT. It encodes CASSLGGGRETTDTQYF.

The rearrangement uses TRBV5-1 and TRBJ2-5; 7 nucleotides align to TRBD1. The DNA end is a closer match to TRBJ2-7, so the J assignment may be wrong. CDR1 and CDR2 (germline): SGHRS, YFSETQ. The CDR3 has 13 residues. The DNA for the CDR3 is TGCGCCAGCAGAACAGGGGCTCCTAACGAGCAGTACTTC. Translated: CASRTGAPNEQYF.

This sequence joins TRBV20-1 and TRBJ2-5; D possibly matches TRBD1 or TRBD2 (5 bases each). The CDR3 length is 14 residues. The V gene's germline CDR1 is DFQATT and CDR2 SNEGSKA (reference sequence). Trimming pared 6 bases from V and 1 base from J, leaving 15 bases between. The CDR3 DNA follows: TGCAGTGCCCCCGGGGCCGGGACCCAAGAGACCCAGTACTTC. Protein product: CSAPGAGTQETQYF.

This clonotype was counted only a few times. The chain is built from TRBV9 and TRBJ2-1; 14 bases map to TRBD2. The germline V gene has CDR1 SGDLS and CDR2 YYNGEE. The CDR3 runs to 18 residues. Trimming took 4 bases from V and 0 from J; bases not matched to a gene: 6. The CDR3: CASSPRTSGRSSYNEQFF. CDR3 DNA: TGTGCCAGCAGCCCCCGGACTAGCGGGAGGAGCTCCTACAATGAGCAGTTCTTC.

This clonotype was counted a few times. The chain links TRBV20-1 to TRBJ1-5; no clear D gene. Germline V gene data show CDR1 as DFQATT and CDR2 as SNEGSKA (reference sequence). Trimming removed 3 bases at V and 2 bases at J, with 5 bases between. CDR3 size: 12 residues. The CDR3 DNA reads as TGCAGTGCTAGGTTGGGCAATCAGCCCCAGCATTTT. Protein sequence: CSARLGNQPQHF.

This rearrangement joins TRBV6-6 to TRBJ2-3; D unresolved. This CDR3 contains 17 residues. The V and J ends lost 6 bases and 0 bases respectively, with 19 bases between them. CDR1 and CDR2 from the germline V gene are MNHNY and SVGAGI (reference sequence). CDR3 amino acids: CASRRKNSDGSTDTQYF. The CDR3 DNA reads TGTGCCAGCAGAAGAAAAAACTCGGACGGAAGCACAGATACGCAGTATTTT.

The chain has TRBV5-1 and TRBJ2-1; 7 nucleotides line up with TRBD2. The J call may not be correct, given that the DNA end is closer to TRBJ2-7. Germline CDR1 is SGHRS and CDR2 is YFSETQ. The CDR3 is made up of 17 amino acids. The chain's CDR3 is CASSLSGGGSSYNEQYF. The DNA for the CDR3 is TGCGCCAGCAGCTTGTCTGGGGGAGGGAGCTCCTACAATGAGCAGTACTTC.

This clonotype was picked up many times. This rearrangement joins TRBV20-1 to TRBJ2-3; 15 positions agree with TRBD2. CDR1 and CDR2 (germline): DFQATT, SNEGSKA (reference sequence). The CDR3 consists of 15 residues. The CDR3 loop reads CSARTSGRATDTQYF. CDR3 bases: TGCAGCGCTCGGACTAGCGGGAGGGCCACAGATACGCAGTATTTT.